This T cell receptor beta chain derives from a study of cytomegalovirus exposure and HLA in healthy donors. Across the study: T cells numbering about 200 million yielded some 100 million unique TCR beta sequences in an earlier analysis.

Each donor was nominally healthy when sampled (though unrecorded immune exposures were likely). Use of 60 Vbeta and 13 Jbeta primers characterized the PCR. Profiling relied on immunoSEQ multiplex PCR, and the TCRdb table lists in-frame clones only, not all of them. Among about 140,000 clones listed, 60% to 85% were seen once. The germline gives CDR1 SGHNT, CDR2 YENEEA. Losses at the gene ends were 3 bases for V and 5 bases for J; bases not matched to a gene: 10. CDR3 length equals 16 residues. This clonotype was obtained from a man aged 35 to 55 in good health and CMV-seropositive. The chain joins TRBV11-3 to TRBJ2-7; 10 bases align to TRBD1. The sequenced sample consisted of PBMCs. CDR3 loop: CASSLGQGPRRDEQYF. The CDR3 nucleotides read TGTGCCAGCAGCTTGGGACAGGGGCCACGTCGGGACGAGCAGTACTTC.